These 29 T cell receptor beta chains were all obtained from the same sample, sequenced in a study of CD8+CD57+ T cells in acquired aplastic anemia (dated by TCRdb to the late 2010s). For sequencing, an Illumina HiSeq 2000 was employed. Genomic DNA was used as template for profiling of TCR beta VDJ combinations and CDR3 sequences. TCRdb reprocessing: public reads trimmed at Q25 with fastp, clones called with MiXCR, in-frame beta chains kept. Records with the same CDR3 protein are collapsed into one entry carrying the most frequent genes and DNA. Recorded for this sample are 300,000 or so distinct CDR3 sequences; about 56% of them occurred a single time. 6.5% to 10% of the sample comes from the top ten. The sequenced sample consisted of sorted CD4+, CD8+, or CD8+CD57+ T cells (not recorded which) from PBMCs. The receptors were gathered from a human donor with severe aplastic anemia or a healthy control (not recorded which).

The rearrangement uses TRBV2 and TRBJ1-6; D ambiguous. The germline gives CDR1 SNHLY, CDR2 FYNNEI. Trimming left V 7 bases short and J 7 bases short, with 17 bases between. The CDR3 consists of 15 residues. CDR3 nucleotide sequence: TGTGCCAGCAAGAAATCGGCAGTGGGAAATTCACCCCTCCACTTT. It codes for CASKKSAVGNSPLHF.

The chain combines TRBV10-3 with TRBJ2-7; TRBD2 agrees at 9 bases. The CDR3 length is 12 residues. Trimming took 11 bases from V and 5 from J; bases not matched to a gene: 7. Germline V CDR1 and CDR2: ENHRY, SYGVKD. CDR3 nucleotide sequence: TGTGCCTCGACCGGACTAGCGAACGAGCAGTACTTC. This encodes CASTGLANEQYF.

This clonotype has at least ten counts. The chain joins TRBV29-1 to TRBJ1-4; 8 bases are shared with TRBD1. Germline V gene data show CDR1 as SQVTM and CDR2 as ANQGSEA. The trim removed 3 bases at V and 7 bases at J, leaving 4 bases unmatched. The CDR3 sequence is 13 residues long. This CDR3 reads CSVEGTGGEKLFF. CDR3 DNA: TGCAGCGTTGAGGGTACAGGGGGTGAAAAACTGTTTTTT.

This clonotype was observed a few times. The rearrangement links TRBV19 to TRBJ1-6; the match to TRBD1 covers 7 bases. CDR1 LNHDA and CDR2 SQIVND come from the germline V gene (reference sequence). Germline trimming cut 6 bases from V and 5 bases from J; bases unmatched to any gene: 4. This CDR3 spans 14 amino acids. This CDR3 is CASRVQGHNSPLHF. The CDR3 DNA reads TGTGCCAGTAGGGTACAGGGGCATAATTCACCCCTCCACTTT.

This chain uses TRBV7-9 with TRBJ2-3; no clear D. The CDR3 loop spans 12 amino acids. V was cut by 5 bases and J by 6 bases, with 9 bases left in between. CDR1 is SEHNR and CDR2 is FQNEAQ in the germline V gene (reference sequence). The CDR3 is CASSATSDTQYF. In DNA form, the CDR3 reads TGTGCCAGCAGCGCAACTTCGGATACGCAGTATTTT.

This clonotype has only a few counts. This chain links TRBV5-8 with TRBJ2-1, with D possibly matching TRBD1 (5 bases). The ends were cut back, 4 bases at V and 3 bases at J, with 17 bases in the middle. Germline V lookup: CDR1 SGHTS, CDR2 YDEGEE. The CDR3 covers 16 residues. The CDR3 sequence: CASSPRAGSNYNEQFF. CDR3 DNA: TGTGCCAGCAGCCCCCGCGCAGGGTCTAACTACAATGAGCAGTTCTTC.

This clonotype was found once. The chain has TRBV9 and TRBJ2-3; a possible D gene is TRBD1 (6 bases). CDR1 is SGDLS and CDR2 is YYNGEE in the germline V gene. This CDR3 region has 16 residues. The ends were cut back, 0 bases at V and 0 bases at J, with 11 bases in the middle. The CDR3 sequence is CASSVEAGASTDTQYF. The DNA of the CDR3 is TGTGCCAGCAGCGTAGAGGCAGGGGCCAGCACAGATACGCAGTATTTT. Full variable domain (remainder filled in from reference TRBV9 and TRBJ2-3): DSGVTQTPKHLITATGQRVTLRCSPRSGDLSVYWYQQSLDQGLQFLIQYYNGEERAKGNILERFSAQQFPDLHSELNLSSLELGDSALYFCASSVEAGASTDTQYFGPGTRLTVL.

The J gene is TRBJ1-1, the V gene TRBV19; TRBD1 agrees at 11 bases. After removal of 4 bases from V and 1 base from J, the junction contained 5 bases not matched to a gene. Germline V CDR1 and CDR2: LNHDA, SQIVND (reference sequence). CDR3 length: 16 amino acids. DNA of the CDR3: TGTGCCAGTAGTAGGGGACAGGGGGTGACGAACACTGAAGCTTTCTTT. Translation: CASSRGQGVTNTEAFF.

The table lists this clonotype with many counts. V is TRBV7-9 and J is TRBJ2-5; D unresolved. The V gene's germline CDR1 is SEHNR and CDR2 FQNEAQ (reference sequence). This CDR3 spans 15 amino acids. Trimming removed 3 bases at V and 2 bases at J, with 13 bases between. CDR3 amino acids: CASSFASPYQETQYF. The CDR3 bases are TGTGCCAGCAGCTTCGCGAGTCCGTATCAAGAGACCCAGTACTTC.

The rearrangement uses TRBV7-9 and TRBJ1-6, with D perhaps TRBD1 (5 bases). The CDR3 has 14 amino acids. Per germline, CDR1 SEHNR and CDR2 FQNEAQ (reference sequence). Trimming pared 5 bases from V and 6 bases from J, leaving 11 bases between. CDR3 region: CASSHKGSNSPLHF. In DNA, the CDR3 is TGTGCCAGCAGCCACAAGGGGTCTAATTCACCCCTCCACTTT.

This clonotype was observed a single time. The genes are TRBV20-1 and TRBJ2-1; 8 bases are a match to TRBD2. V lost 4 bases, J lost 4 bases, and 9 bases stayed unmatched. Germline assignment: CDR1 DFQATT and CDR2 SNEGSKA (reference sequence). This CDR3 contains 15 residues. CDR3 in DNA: TGCAGTGCTACCACCCCTAGCGGGTTATACAATGAGCAGTTCTTC. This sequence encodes CSATTPSGLYNEQFF.

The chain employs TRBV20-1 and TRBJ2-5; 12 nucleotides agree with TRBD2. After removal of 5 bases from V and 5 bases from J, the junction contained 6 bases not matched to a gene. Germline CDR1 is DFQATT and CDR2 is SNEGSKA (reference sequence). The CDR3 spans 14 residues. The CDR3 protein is CSAPLAGGPETQYF. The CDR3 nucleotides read TGCAGTGCTCCTCTAGCGGGGGGGCCCGAGACCCAGTACTTC.

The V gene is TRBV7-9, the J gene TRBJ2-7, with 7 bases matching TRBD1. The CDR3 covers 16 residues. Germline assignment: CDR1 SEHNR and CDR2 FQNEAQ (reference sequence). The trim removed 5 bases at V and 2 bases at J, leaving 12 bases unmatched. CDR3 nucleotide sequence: TGTGCCAGCAGCCCACTAGACGGGACAGCCACCTACGAGCAGTACTTC. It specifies CASSPLDGTATYEQYF.

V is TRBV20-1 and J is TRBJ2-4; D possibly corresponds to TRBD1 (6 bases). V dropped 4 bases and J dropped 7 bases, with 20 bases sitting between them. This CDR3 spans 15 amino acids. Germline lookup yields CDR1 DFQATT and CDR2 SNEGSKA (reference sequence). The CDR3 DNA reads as TGCAGTGCTACTCGAGAGGCAGGGGTAGGGAACATTCAGTACTTC. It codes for CSATREAGVGNIQYF.

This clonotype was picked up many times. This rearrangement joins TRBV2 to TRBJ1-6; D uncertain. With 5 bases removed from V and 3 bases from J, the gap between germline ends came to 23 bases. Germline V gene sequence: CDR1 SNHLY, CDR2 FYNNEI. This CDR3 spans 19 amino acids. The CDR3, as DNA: TGTGCCAGCAGTCGCTTTAGGGAGGGAAGCGCCTTCTATAATTCACCCCTCCACTTT. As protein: CASSRFREGSAFYNSPLHF.

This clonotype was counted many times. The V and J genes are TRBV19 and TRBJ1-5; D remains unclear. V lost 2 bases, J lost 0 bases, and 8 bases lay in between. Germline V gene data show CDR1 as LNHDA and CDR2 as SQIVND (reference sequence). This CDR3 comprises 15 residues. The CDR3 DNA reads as TGTGCCAGTAGTATATCGGCAGATAGCAATCAGCCCCAGCATTTT. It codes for CASSISADSNQPQHF.

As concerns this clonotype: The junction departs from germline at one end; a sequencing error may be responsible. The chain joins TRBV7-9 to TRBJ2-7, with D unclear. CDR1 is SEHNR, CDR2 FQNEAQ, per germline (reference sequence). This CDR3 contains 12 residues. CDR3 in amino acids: CASGLASYEQYF. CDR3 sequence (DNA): TGTGCCAGCGGCTTGGCGTCCTACGAGCAGTACTTC.

CDR3 sequence (DNA): TGTGCCAGTAGTATTGTGCCGAACACTGAAGCTTTCTTT. It specifies CASSIVPNTEAFF. The chain links TRBV19 to TRBJ1-1; D is uncertain. The CDR3 extends over 13 amino acids. Trimming removed 3 bases at V and 1 base at J, with 6 bases between. Germline V CDR1 and CDR2: LNHDA, SQIVND (reference sequence).

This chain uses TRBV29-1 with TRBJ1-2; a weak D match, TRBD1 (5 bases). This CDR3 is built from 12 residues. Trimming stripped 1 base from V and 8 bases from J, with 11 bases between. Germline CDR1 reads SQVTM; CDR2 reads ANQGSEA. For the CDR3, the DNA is TGCAGCGTTGAAGTCGGGGGGGAAGGCTACACCTTC. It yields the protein CSVEVGGEGYTF.

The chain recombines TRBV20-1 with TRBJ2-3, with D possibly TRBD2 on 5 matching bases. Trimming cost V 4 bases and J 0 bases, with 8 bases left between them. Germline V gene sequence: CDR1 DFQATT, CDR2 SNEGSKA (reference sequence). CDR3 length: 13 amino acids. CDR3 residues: CSAIRGSTDTQYF. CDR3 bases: TGCAGTGCTATTCGGGGTAGCACAGATACGCAGTATTTT.

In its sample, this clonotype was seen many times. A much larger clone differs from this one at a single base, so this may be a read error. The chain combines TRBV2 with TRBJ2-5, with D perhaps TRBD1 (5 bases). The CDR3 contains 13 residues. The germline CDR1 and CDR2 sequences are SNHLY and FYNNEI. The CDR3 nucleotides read TGTGTCAGCAGTCTGCAGGGTGTAGAGACCCAGTACTTC. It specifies CVSSLQGVETQYF.

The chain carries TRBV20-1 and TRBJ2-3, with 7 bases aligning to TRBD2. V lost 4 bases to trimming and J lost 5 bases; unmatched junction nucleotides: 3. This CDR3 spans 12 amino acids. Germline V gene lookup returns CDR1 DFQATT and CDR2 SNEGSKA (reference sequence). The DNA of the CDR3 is TGCAGTGCTAATGGGGGGGAAGATACGCAGTATTTT. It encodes CSANGGEDTQYF.

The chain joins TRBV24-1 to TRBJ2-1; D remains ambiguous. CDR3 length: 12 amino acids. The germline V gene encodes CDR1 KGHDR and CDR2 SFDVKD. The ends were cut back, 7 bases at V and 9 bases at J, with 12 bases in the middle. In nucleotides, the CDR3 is TGTGCCACCAGCGATGGACGGGTTGAGCAGTTCTTC. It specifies CATSDGRVEQFF.

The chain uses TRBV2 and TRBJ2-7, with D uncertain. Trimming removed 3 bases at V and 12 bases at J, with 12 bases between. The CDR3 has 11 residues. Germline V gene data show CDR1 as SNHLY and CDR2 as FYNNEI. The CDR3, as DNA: TGTGCCAGCAGTGAGACACCCCCCTTGTACTTC. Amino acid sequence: CASSETPPLYF.

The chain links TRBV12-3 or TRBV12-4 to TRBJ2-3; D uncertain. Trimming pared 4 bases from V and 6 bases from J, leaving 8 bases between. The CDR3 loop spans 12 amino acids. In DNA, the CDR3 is TGTGCCAGCAGTTCCTTAGGGGATACGCAGTATTTT. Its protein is CASSSLGDTQYF.

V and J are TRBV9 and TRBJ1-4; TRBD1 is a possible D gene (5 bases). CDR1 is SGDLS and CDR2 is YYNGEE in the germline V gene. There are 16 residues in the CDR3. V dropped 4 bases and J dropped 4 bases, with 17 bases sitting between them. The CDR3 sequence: CASSQVIGTRNEKLFF. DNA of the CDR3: TGTGCCAGCAGCCAAGTTATCGGGACCCGTAATGAAAAACTGTTTTTT. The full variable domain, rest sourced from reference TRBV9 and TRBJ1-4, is DSGVTQTPKHLITATGQRVTLRCSPRSGDLSVYWYQQSLDQGLQFLIQYYNGEERAKGNILERFSAQQFPDLHSELNLSSLELGDSALYFCASSQVIGTRNEKLFFGSGTQLSVL.

This CDR3 reads CASSLDRVLQFF. In DNA form, the CDR3 reads TGTGCCAGCAGCTTGGACAGGGTACTCCAGTTCTTC. The V and J genes are TRBV7-2 and TRBJ2-1; 8 bases are a match to TRBD1. CDR3 length equals 12 residues. Germline assignment: CDR1 SGHTA and CDR2 FQGNSA. The trim removed 3 bases at V and 13 bases at J, leaving 5 bases unmatched.

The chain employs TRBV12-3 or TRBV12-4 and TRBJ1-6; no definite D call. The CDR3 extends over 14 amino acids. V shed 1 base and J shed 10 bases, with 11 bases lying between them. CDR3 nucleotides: TGTGCCAGCAGTTTAGAAGGGTCCTCGTCACCCCTCCACTTT. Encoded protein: CASSLEGSSSPLHF.

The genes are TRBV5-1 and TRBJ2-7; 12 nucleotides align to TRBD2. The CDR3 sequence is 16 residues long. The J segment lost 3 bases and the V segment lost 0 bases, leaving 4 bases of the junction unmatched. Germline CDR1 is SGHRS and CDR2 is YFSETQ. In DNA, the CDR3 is TGCGCCAGCAGCTTGGCCCCGACTAGCGGGAGCTACGAGCAGTACTTC. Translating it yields CASSLAPTSGSYEQYF. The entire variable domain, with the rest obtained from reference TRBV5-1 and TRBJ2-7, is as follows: KAGVTQTPRYLIKTRGQQVTLSCSPISGHRSVSWYQQTPGQGLQFLFEYFSETQRNKGNFPGRFSGRQFSNSRSEMNVSTLELGDSALYLCASSLAPTSGSYEQYFGPGTRLTVT.